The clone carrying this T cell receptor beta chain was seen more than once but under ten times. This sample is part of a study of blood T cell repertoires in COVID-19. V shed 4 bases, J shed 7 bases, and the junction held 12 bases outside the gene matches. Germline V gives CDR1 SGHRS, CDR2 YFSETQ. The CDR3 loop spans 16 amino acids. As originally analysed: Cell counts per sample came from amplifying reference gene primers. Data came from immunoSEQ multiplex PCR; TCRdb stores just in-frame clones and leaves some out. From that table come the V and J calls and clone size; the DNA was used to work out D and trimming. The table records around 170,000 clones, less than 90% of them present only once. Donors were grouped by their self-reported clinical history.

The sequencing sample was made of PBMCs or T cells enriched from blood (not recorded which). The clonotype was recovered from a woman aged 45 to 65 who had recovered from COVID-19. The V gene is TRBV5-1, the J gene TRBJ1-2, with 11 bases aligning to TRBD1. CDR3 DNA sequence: TGCGCCAGCAGCCACCGATCCGGGACAGGGGGTAGTGGCTACACCTTC. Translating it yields CASSHRSGTGGSGYTF. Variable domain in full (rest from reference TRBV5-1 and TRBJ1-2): KAGVTQTPRYLIKTRGQQVTLSCSPISGHRSVSWYQQTPGQGLQFLFEYFSETQRNKGNFPGRFSGRQFSNSRSEMNVSTLELGDSALYLCASSHRSGTGGSGYTFGSGTRLTVV.